The clone carrying this T cell receptor beta chain appeared a few times. For the library, individual cDNA molecules each received unique molecular identifiers. TCRdb called the 5' RACE reads again in MiXCR, with one record for every CDR3 protein. Seen here are 70,000 to 85,000 distinct CDR3 sequences, 15% observed once, and the top ten hold over 6.5%. Before extraction, the whole blood was not fractionated, and total RNA was taken from it. The data were obtained in a study of human T cells and chemical hapten exposure. There are 15 residues in the CDR3. J gave up 4 bases and V 2 bases, and 4 bases lay outside the gene matches. Germline CDR1 and CDR2: SNHLY and FYNNEI.

The chain is built from TRBV2 and TRBJ2-1, with 8 bases matching TRBD2. The receptor was derived from a female donor in good health. The CDR3 coding sequence is TGTGCCAGCAGTGAACATAGCGGGGAGTACAATGAGCAGTTCTTC. This encodes CASSEHSGEYNEQFF.